One T cell receptor beta chain is described in this entry. This entry is derived from a study of shared clonotypes between healthy human individuals. Subsets obtained from CD4+ cells comprised CD45RA+ naive and CD45RA-negative memory cells. The DNA input per sorted-subset replicate PCR was 150 to 200 ng, corresponding to some 27,000 T cell genomes. Measured with immunoSEQ multiplex PCR; TCRdb has only the in-frame clones, and not every one. The table has some 1.5 million clones, more than 95% seen once. Sequenced input: naive CD4+ T cells sorted from blood. Sample subset: CD45RA+ positively selected. This TCR derives from a man aged 25 to 45 in good health.

In DNA, the CDR3 is TGTGCCAGCAGTCCCACCCCGTCCACCTACGAGCAGTACTTC. It codes for CASSPTPSTYEQYF. The chain carries TRBV5-4 and TRBJ2-7; D is unresolved. Germline CDR1 SGHNT, CDR2 YYREEE (reference sequence). V shed 5 bases and J shed 2 bases, with 14 bases lying between them. This CDR3 contains 14 residues.